Below are 17 T cell receptor beta chains sequenced from a single sample in a study of blood T cells in healthy people across ages. Through a sample-barcoded 5' primer and a J-beta primer mix, a second PCR was run for 7 to 11 cycles. TCRdb processed the 5' RACE reads anew with MiXCR; each CDR3 protein has one entry. The sample includes about 760,000 distinct CDR3 sequences, more than 50% of them seen just once. The sequenced sample was blood. The receptors shown here come from a man in his forties in good health.

This rearrangement joins TRBV29-1 to TRBJ2-7; D might be TRBD1 (6 bases). Judging by the DNA end, TRBJ2-1 fits better; the J call may be wrong. The germline V gene has CDR1 SQVTM and CDR2 ANQGSEA. This CDR3 comprises 12 residues. The CDR3 DNA reads TGCAGCGCCGGGACATTAGGGGATGAGCAGTTCTTC. Amino acids: CSAGTLGDEQFF.

This clonotype was counted once. The genes are TRBV28 and TRBJ2-6; no reliable D call. The germline gives CDR1 MDHEN, CDR2 SYDVKM. V lost 3 bases and J lost 5, with 8 bases in between. The CDR3 consists of 14 residues. Here the CDR3 reads CASSFRDRANVLTF. In DNA, the CDR3 is TGTGCCAGCAGTTTCCGAGACAGGGCCAACGTCCTGACTTTC.

V is TRBV18 and J is TRBJ1-2; unclear D gene. This CDR3 spans 12 amino acids. Germline V gene lookup returns CDR1 KGHSH and CDR2 LQKENI. Trimming stripped 6 bases from V and 7 bases from J, with 12 bases between. Written as DNA, the CDR3 is TGTGCCAGCTCGCCGTTCGGATCTGGCTACACCTTC. Its translation is CASSPFGSGYTF.

This chain links TRBV12-3 or TRBV12-4 with TRBJ1-4, with TRBD1 identical over 8 bases. V gave up 6 bases and J gave up 8 bases; unmatched junction bases: 11. This CDR3 spans 15 amino acids. This CDR3 is CASSPEQGAWEKLFF. The CDR3 DNA reads TGTGCCAGCAGCCCTGAGCAGGGGGCATGGGAAAAACTGTTTTTT.

The chain is built from TRBV7-2 and TRBJ2-1, with D possibly being TRBD1 (6 bases). Germline CDR1 and CDR2: SGHTA and FQGNSA. The CDR3 is made up of 14 amino acids. Trimming removed 7 bases from V and 5 bases from J, with 15 bases in between. The CDR3 DNA is TGTGCCAGCACCAAGGGGGACCCGAACAATGAGCAGTTCTTC. Protein product: CASTKGDPNNEQFF.

The chain is built from TRBV27 and TRBJ1-1, with 9 bases lining up with TRBD1. V dropped 2 bases and J dropped 5; count of bases not matched to a gene: 18. This CDR3 is 19 amino acids long. Germline V gives CDR1 MNHEY, CDR2 SMNVEV (reference sequence). In DNA form, the CDR3 reads TGTGCCAGCAGTTTAGGGGCCTCCGGGACAGGGATTGGCTCAACTGAAGCTTTCTTT. Amino acid sequence: CASSLGASGTGIGSTEAFF.

This clonotype was counted only a few times. V usage is TRBV28 and J usage is TRBJ2-3; 10 nucleotides align to TRBD1. Germline V lookup: CDR1 MDHEN, CDR2 SYDVKM. The CDR3 totals 14 residues. V trimming: 5 bases; J trimming: 7 bases; junction bases outside the gene matches: 6. The CDR3 region has the DNA TGTGCCAGCAGTACGGGACAGGGGAGACATACGCAGTATTTT. This sequence encodes CASSTGQGRHTQYF.

The chain uses TRBV7-2 and TRBJ2-1, with TRBD2 matching over 12 bases. The CDR3 runs to 17 residues. Germline lookup yields CDR1 SGHTA and CDR2 FQGNSA. The junction had 7 bases not matched to a gene; V was cut back by 2 bases and J by 5 bases. The CDR3 loop reads CASSLISSGGVNNEQFF. CDR3 coding DNA: TGTGCCAGCAGCTTAATATCTAGCGGGGGGGTCAACAATGAGCAGTTCTTC.

This chain joins TRBV21-1 and TRBJ1-2; TRBD1, the D gene given by the table, was not confirmed from the DNA. TRBV21-1 is classified as a pseudogene. The CDR3 contains 11 residues. The CDR3 is CSTGYLGGYTF. As DNA, the CDR3 is TGCTCTACAGGGTATCTCGGCGGCTACACCTTC.

On this clonotype: One base away lies a much larger clone, so this may be a sequencing read error. The CDR3 spells CASSRRGNQPQHF. CDR3 in DNA: TGTGCCAGCAGCCGCCGGGGCAATCAGCCCCAGCATTTT. The chain carries TRBV7-2 and TRBJ1-5; D gene ambiguous. The CDR3 loop spans 13 amino acids. Germline V gene data show CDR1 as SGHTA and CDR2 as FQGNSA. V gave up 5 bases and J gave up 2 bases, with 7 bases separating them.

The CDR3 nucleotides are TGTGCCAGCGCTTTACAGGGACTAGCGGGCAATGAGCAGTTCTTC. Protein: CASALQGLAGNEQFF. The chain links TRBV12-3 or TRBV12-4 to TRBJ2-1; TRBD2 matches 12 bases. The CDR3 has 15 residues. After removal of 8 bases from V and 6 bases from J, the junction contained 8 bases not matched to a gene.

The V gene is TRBV6-2 or TRBV6-3, the J gene TRBJ1-6; no clear D. The CDR3 has 17 residues. Trimming took 0 bases from V and 7 from J, leaving 16 bases between them. The germline V gene has CDR1 MNHEY and CDR2 SVGEGT. CDR3 region: CASSYSSSANPNSPLHF. CDR3 sequence (DNA): TGTGCCAGCAGTTACTCGAGCAGCGCCAACCCAAATTCACCCCTCCACTTT.

This clonotype has a handful of counts. This sequence joins TRBV7-3 and TRBJ2-4; no definite D call. The CDR3 runs 16 residues. V was shortened by 5 bases and J by 0 bases, with 14 bases between the two germline ends. The germline V gene has CDR1 SGHTA and CDR2 FQGTGA. CDR3 in amino acids: CASSPMASLAKNIQYF. CDR3 in DNA: TGTGCCAGCAGCCCAATGGCCAGTTTAGCCAAAAACATTCAGTACTTC.

J is TRBJ2-7 and V is TRBV4-1; TRBD1 agrees at 8 bases. Germline V gene data show CDR1 as MGHRA and CDR2 as YSYEKL. This CDR3 region has 16 residues. After removal of 1 base from V and 4 bases from J, the junction contained 9 bases not matched to a gene. The CDR3 sequence is CASSQVLGQGAYEQYF. CDR3 DNA sequence: TGCGCCAGCAGCCAAGTACTAGGACAGGGAGCGTACGAGCAGTACTTC.

The gene calls are TRBV15 and TRBJ1-2, with D maybe TRBD1 (5 bases). The CDR3 is 16 residues long. Trimming pared 0 bases from V and 2 bases from J, leaving 13 bases between. Germline V gene lookup returns CDR1 LNHNV and CDR2 YYDKDF (reference sequence). For the CDR3, the DNA is TGTGCCACCAGCAGAGATACCAGGGCAGAGAACTATGGCTACACCTTC. Protein sequence: CATSRDTRAENYGYTF.

CDR3 region: CASSQLLSANTGELFF. The CDR3 bases are TGCGCCAGCAGCCAATTACTTAGCGCGAACACCGGGGAGCTGTTTTTT. V is TRBV4-3 and J is TRBJ2-2, with D tentatively TRBD2 (5 bases). CDR3 length: 16 residues. V lost 2 bases to trimming and J lost 0 bases, with 10 bases between them. The germline V gene has CDR1 LGHNA and CDR2 YSLEER.

This clonotype was seen a handful of times. A junction end diverges from the germline sequence, so it may reflect a read error. The chain combines TRBV6-2 or TRBV6-3 with TRBJ2-1; D is unclear. Per the germline V gene, CDR1 is MNHEY and CDR2 is SVGEGT. This CDR3 comprises 15 residues. The CDR3 region has the DNA TGTGCCAGCAGTAACTCACCCGTTAGCTTCAATGAGCAGTTCTTC. This translates into CASSNSPVSFNEQFF.